Reported below is one T cell receptor (beta chain). This record comes from a study of technical replicates of blood from several donors. Data came from immunoSEQ multiplex PCR; TCRdb stores just in-frame clones and leaves some out. The table shows some 13,000 clones, with about 95% occurring only once. The CDR3 length is 15 residues. J was trimmed by 4 bases and V by 0 bases; bases with no gene match: 6. Germline V lookup: CDR1 GTSNPN, CDR2 SVGIG (reference sequence). Sequenced input: PBMCs. J is TRBJ2-5 and V is TRBV30, with 9 nucleotides matching TRBD1. This TCR was sampled from a human donor in good health. CDR3 amino acids: CAWSVQGAGGETQYF. The CDR3 DNA is TGTGCCTGGAGTGTACAGGGGGCAGGAGGAGAGACCCAGTACTTC. The full variable domain, in which reference TRBV30 and TRBJ2-5 provide the parts outside the CDR3, is SQTIHQWPATLVQPVGSPLSLECTVEGTSNPNLYWYRQAAGRGLQLLFYSVGIGQISSEVPQNLSASRPQDRQFILSSKKLLLSDSGFYLCAWSVQGAGGETQYFGPGTRLLVL.